These 10 T cell receptor beta chains came from one sample sequenced in a study of naive and memory T cell subsets. General study findings and limits: Possibly reflecting memory cells re-expressing CD45RA, a few larger clonotypes occurred in naive repertoires, especially CD8.

Antigens for these TCRs are unknown. An equimolar mix of two oligonucleotides served as the beta constant-region primer for TRBC1 and TRBC2. Four rounds of PCR amplified the ligated cDNA using nested alpha and beta constant-region primers plus SP2. MiXCR was run by TCRdb on the UMI-ligation and nested PCR reads, yielding one entry per CDR3 protein. The data hold 98,000 or so distinct CDR3 sequences, with roughly 15% observed a single time. The sequencing input was naive CD8+ T cells from blood. The receptors were sampled from a human donor in good health.

This clonotype turned up a few times. The chain combines TRBV10-3 with TRBJ2-3; 7 bases agree with TRBD1. The CDR3 consists of 16 residues. With V trimmed by 2 bases and J by 1 base, 6 bases remained unmatched. Germline V gives CDR1 ENHRY, CDR2 SYGVKD. The CDR3 reads CAISETAGTGTDTQYF. CDR3 DNA sequence: TGTGCCATCAGTGAGACAGCTGGGACAGGCACAGATACGCAGTATTTT.

This clonotype has only a few counts. This sequence joins TRBV29-1 and TRBJ1-1; D gene uncertain. The CDR3 consists of 11 residues. V shed 7 bases and J shed 5 bases, with 11 bases lying between them. Germline lookup yields CDR1 SQVTM and CDR2 ANQGSEA. The CDR3 bases are TGCAGCGCCGCGAGCGGGACTGAAGCTTTCTTT. Protein: CSAASGTEAFF. Drawing the rest from reference TRBV29-1 and TRBJ1-1, the complete variable domain is SAVISQKPSRDICQRGTSLTIQCQVDSQVTMMFWYRQQPGQSLTLIATANQGSEATYESGFVIDKFPISRPNLTFSTLTVSNMSPEDSSIYLCSAASGTEAFFGQGTRLTVV.

There are many counts of this clonotype. V usage is TRBV19 and J usage is TRBJ2-7; D is perhaps TRBD2 (5 bases). V lost 3 bases and J lost 0, with 6 bases in between. This CDR3 has 13 amino acids. Germline V gene sequence: CDR1 LNHDA, CDR2 SQIVND (reference sequence). The CDR3 sequence: CASSISDSYEQYF. CDR3 nucleotide sequence: TGTGCCAGTAGTATTAGCGACTCCTACGAGCAGTACTTC.

In its sample, this clonotype was seen many times. The V call is TRBV4-3, the J call TRBJ2-6; no clear D gene. Germline assignment: CDR1 LGHNA and CDR2 YSLEER. With 4 bases removed from V and 3 bases from J, the gap between germline ends came to 7 bases. The CDR3 extends over 14 amino acids. CDR3: CASSRNLGANVLTF. CDR3 DNA sequence: TGCGCCAGCAGCCGAAACCTTGGGGCCAACGTCCTGACTTTC.

The chain combines TRBV28 with TRBJ2-7; D unclear. The CDR3 runs 11 residues. Trimming removed 5 bases from V and 9 bases from J, with 11 bases in between. CDR1 and CDR2 from the germline V gene are MDHEN and SYDVKM. CDR3 in amino acids: CASSGVSGQYF. As DNA, the CDR3 is TGTGCCAGCAGTGGAGTATCTGGGCAGTACTTC.

The gene calls are TRBV14 and TRBJ2-1, with a tentative D call TRBD1 (6 bases). The CDR3 totals 16 residues. The V end was cut by 3 bases, the J end by 4 bases, with 16 bases between. Germline V CDR1 and CDR2: SGHDN, FVKESK. DNA for the CDR3: TGTGCCAGCAGCCATCAGGGGACAACACCTTACAATGAGCAGTTCTTC. It translates to CASSHQGTTPYNEQFF.

The rearrangement uses TRBV20-1 and TRBJ2-1; 10 nucleotides line up with TRBD2. V shed 3 bases, J shed 6 bases, and the junction held 8 bases outside the gene matches. Germline V lookup: CDR1 DFQATT, CDR2 SNEGSKA (reference sequence). The CDR3 runs 15 residues. CDR3 region: CSASPLAGVANEQFF. The CDR3 DNA reads as TGCAGTGCTAGTCCCCTAGCGGGAGTTGCCAATGAGCAGTTCTTC.

The V gene is TRBV6-5, the J gene TRBJ2-1, with TRBD2 matching over 9 bases. This CDR3 spans 15 amino acids. Per the germline V gene, CDR1 is MNHEY and CDR2 is SVGAGI. The junction had 9 bases not matched to a gene; V was cut back by 4 bases and J by 8 bases. In nucleotides, the CDR3 is TGTGCCAGCAGTTTGTTGCGGGAGGGCGGCGATGAGCAGTTCTTC. Amino acid sequence: CASSLLREGGDEQFF.

The chain links TRBV12-3 or TRBV12-4 to TRBJ2-1; TRBD2 aligns across 12 bases. Losses at the gene ends were 7 bases for V and 9 bases for J; bases not matched to a gene: 10. CDR3 size: 15 residues. This CDR3 reads CASTPLAGGLSEQFF. The CDR3 nucleotides are TGTGCCAGCACCCCTCTAGCGGGGGGGCTAAGTGAGCAGTTCTTC.

Ten or more counts support this clonotype. The CDR3 bases are TGTGCCAGCTCACCCGGGAGTAATGAAAAACTGTTTTTT. Translating it yields CASSPGSNEKLFF. This chain uses TRBV18 with TRBJ1-4, with no clear D. CDR3 length: 13 residues. Germline CDR1 reads KGHSH; CDR2 reads LQKENI. Trimming removed 3 bases from V and 4 bases from J, with 6 bases in between.